This T cell receptor beta chain was documented in a study of cytomegalovirus exposure and HLA in healthy donors. Whole-study findings and limits: As a later analysis showed, several of the most significant clusters appeared to be linked to common viral pathogens. CMV serostatus was the sole immune exposure information available. One later analysis reportedly identified an Asian-associated ancestry cluster that showed fewer N-insertions than the 666-donor mean.

V lost 1 base and J lost 4, with 16 bases in between. The CDR3 runs to 16 residues. Germline V CDR1 and CDR2: SEHNR, FQNEAQ (reference sequence). The PCR employed 60 Vbeta primers together with 13 Jbeta primers. Assay: immunoSEQ multiplex PCR; the TCRdb copy retains only in-frame clones and omits some. The sample has a few hundred thousand clones; almost 85% are singletons. With regard to this clone: Its antigen is unknown.

The specimen was PBMCs. This chain joins TRBV7-9 and TRBJ2-5; D is perhaps TRBD2 (5 bases). The receptor was isolated from a middle-aged woman in good health and CMV-seropositive. The DNA of the CDR3 is TGTGCCAGCAGCTTAGTGGGAAGCGGACCAGGAGAGACCCAGTACTTC. Its protein is CASSLVGSGPGETQYF.